The rows below give T cell receptor beta chains drawn from one sample of a study of vaccination and CD4 T cells after COVID-19. Their recognized antigens are unknown. TCRdb analysed the PCR reads with MiXCR anew, one entry per CDR3 protein. The sample lists thousands of distinct CDR3 sequences, around 67% occurring once. This sample comprised CD4+ T cells from blood, cultured in vitro, obtained before SARS-CoV-2 vaccination. All receptors come from a human donor who had recovered from COVID-19. The conserved cysteine and the conserved F or W are not part of the CDR3 here. The D gene is left open where the match is weak.

j_gene	d_gene	v_gene	CDR3aa
TRBJ1-6	NA	TRBV20-1	SARAGALSSYNSPLH
TRBJ1-2	NA	TRBV19	ASSKITGPGDYYGYT
TRBJ2-5	NA	TRBV30	AWSASAAGGETQY
TRBJ2-5	NA	TRBV7-2	ASSRRGETQY
TRBJ2-3	NA	TRBV7-7	GPQGSTDTQY
TRBJ2-5	TRBD2	TRBV12-3/TRBV12-4	ASSLVISGSGAETQY
TRBJ2-1	TRBD2	TRBV20-1	SARVAGLGVNEQF
TRBJ1-4	NA	TRBV20-1	SARDNPEKLF
TRBJ1-2	NA	TRBV10-3	AISEGGSYGYT
TRBJ2-2	TRBD2	TRBV24-1	ASGLARAANTGELF
TRBJ2-6	NA	TRBV19	ASTRQVLLSGANVLT
TRBJ2-3	TRBD2	TRBV20-1	SASKGLATTDTQY
TRBJ1-3	NA	TRBV20-1	SAPIRDSGNTIY
TRBJ2-6	NA	TRBV20-1	SARVDSGANVLT
TRBJ1-5	NA	TRBV7-2	ASSLAGGHGNQPQH
TRBJ2-3	TRBD1	TRBV20-1	SAPRQGFSTDTQY
TRBJ2-7	NA	TRBV6-4	ASSETGFRYEQY
TRBJ2-5	TRBD2	TRBV15	ATSGRAEETQY
TRBJ1-2	NA	TRBV7-9	ASSFRQAYGYT
TRBJ2-3	TRBD2	TRBV7-9	ASSRLAGVTDTQY
TRBJ1-5	NA	TRBV6-1	ASSEGKGWGQPQH
TRBJ1-5	NA	TRBV7-2	ASSPRGGPSNQPQH
TRBJ1-5	TRBD1	TRBV12-3/TRBV12-4	ASSFQAGTGQPQH
TRBJ2-5	TRBD2	TRBV27	ASSLRAGGGQETQY
TRBJ2-7	TRBD2	TRBV20-1	SARGGAGIDEQY
TRBJ2-7	TRBD2	TRBV20-1	SARDFVLGTSREQY
TRBJ1-2	NA	TRBV27	ASSLNYWGSSGYT
TRBJ2-3	TRBD1	TRBV24-1	ATSDPGTEKQY
TRBJ2-4	NA	TRBV20-1	SARRDGENIQY
TRBJ2-1	NA	TRBV5-1	ASSFSQGEQF
TRBJ2-2	NA	TRBV6-1	ASSLRTNTGELF
TRBJ2-3	TRBD2	TRBV6-1	ASSLGGRGTQY
TRBJ2-3	TRBD2	TRBV6-4	ASSDSGTSGTDTQY
TRBJ2-7	TRBD1	TRBV15	ATSRDLGDSSYEQY
TRBJ2-1	NA	TRBV12-5	ASGLVPMGEQF
TRBJ1-3	TRBD1	TRBV28	ASSLGTAGNTIY
TRBJ2-7	TRBD1	TRBV2	ASTQDWTGGSYEQY
TRBJ2-1	NA	TRBV19	ASSRVGGRYNEQF
TRBJ2-5	NA	TRBV30	AWSVGRAQETQY
TRBJ2-2	NA	TRBV24-1	ATSGTRGTRELF
TRBJ1-6	NA	TRBV4-3	ASSQGLSADSPLH
TRBJ2-6	NA	TRBV2	ASSDTRGANVLT
TRBJ1-1	TRBD1	TRBV30	AGDRGGTEAF
TRBJ1-2	NA	TRBV7-6	ASSSEGRNYGYT
TRBJ2-3	TRBD2	TRBV7-3	ASSSSSGSTDTQY
TRBJ2-2	NA	TRBV6-2/TRBV6-3	ASSRVPGFANTGELF
TRBJ2-5	NA	TRBV20-1	SAQDFQETQY
TRBJ2-7	TRBD2	TRBV7-2	ASSFVASGDEQY
TRBJ1-2	NA	TRBV20-1	SASFPDGNYGYT
TRBJ1-6	NA	TRBV7-6	ASSPRDTSSPLH